This is a list of T cell receptor beta chains from one sample in a study of human T cells and chemical hapten exposure. TCRdb independently ran MiXCR on the RACE reads; one entry per CDR3 protein. The sample contains tens of thousands of distinct CDR3 sequences, about 9% of which appear only once. Sequenced material: whole blood. The receptors shown here come from a male donor in good health. Some clones in this sample may be carry-over from other donors' samples. Both conserved end residues are part of each CDR3. D genes are given only for firm matches. For some rows the clone size is stated as once, few or many, or as a class when expanded; others skip it.

>TRBV7-2|many|TRBD1|TRBJ2-1
TGTGCCAGCAGTTACGACCGGGACAGGTACAATGAGCAGTTCTTC
CASSYDRDRYNEQFF
>TRBV6-1|few|-|TRBJ2-3
TGTGCCAGCAGTGAATCGGCAGTTACAGATACGCAGTATTTT
CASSESAVTDTQYF
>TRBV25-1|-|TRBD1|TRBJ1-2
TGTGCCAGCAGTCTTGTTGGACAGGGGACAGGCTACACCTTC
CASSLVGQGTGYTF
>TRBV7-9|few|-|TRBJ1-2
TGTGCCAGCAGCTTAGGGGAGGTTAACTATGGCTACACCTTC
CASSLGEVNYGYTF
>TRBV21-1|-|-|TRBJ1-3
-
CASINYVFGSGNTIYF
>TRBV6-1|-|-|TRBJ2-3
TGTGCCAGCAGTGAAGAGAAACGTAGCACAGATACGCAGTATTTT
CASSEEKRSTDTQYF
>TRBV7-2|few|-|TRBJ1-1
TGTGCCAGCAGCCTCAGGGACCTGGACACTGAAGCTTTCTTT
CASSLRDLDTEAFF
>TRBV3-1|many|-|TRBJ1-5
TGTGCCAGCAGCCAAGGATTTAAGGGGCAGAATCAGCCCCAGCATTTT
CASSQGFKGQNQPQHF
>TRBV7-2|-|-|TRBJ1-1
TGTGCCAGCAGCTTAGCGCTAGGGGGGTCTGAAGCTTTCTTT
CASSLALGGSEAFF
>TRBV20-1|few|TRBD2|TRBJ2-1
TGCAGTGCTAGGGGTAGCGGGGAACGGAATGAGCAGTTCTTC
CSARGSGERNEQFF
>TRBV5-4|few|-|TRBJ2-3
TGTGCCAGCAGCCAACCTACTAGCTTTGCAGATACGCAGTATTTT
CASSQPTSFADTQYF
>TRBV4-3|-|-|TRBJ1-4
TGCGCCAGCAGCCAGGGGGGAGCAACTAATGAAAAACTGTTTTTT
CASSQGGATNEKLFF
>TRBV7-2|few|-|TRBJ2-3
TGTGCCAGCAGCTTAGCGGTCCATACAGATACGCAGTATTTT
CASSLAVHTDTQYF
>TRBV7-8|many|TRBD1|TRBJ1-6
TGTGCCAGCAGATCGGACAGGGCTGGGAATTCACCCCTCCACTTT
CASRSDRAGNSPLHF
>TRBV6-1|-|-|TRBJ1-4
TGTGCCAGCAGTGAAGGATGGAATGAAAAACTGTTTTTT
CASSEGWNEKLFF
>TRBV15|few|TRBD1|TRBJ1-5
TGTGCCACCAGCGGGCCGGACAGGGGTCAGAATCAGCCCCAGCATTTT
CATSGPDRGQNQPQHF
>TRBV20-1|many|-|TRBJ2-7
TGCAGTGCTAGAGCCAAGATTAATCCCTACGAGCAGTACTTC
CSARAKINPYEQYF
>TRBV29-1|-|TRBD2|TRBJ2-1
TGCAGCGTTGAAGACGGGACTAGCCCTGAGCAGTTCTTC
CSVEDGTSPEQFF
>TRBV6-1|many|-|TRBJ1-5
TGTGCCAGCAGTGAACACAGGATTAGCAATCAGCCCCAGCATTTT
CASSEHRISNQPQHF
>TRBV6-2/TRBV6-3|few|-|TRBJ1-2
TGTGCCAGCAGTTTATTGGGCCAGAGCCATGGCTACACCTTC
CASSLLGQSHGYTF
>TRBV2|-|-|TRBJ2-7
TGTGCCAGCAGCCCGGACAGTTTCGAGCAGTACTTC
CASSPDSFEQYF
>TRBV7-2|many|-|TRBJ2-5
TGTGCCAGCAGCTTAGAGTGGGCGACGGGAGAGACCCAGTACTTC
CASSLEWATGETQYF
>TRBV20-1|few|-|TRBJ2-1
TGCAGTGCCGGACGGACTTCCCAGTTCTTC
CSAGRTSQFF
>TRBV6-5|many|-|TRBJ1-5
TGTGCCAGCTCAACGGCCGGGCTCCGACAGCCCCAGCATTTT
CASSTAGLRQPQHF
>TRBV2|few|TRBD2|TRBJ2-3
TGTGCCAGTGCGGGACTAGGCAGTACAGATACGCAGTATTTT
CASAGLGSTDTQYF
>TRBV7-6|few|-|TRBJ2-1
TGTGCCAGCAGCTTAGCGTCCAGCTACAATGAGCAGTTCTTC
CASSLASSYNEQFF
>TRBV27|few|TRBD1|TRBJ2-3
TGTGCCAGCAGTTACCGGACAGGGGGCGATGATACGCAGTATTTT
CASSYRTGGDDTQYF
>TRBV29-1|few|-|TRBJ2-3
TGCAGCGTTGAAGTTGAAGAGTGGGTGACAGATACGCAGTATTTT
CSVEVEEWVTDTQYF
>TRBV9|few|-|TRBJ2-2
TGTGCCAGCAGCGAAGGGTTGGTGGGGTACACCGGGGAGCTGTTTTTT
CASSEGLVGYTGELFF
>TRBV25-1|few|-|TRBJ1-2
TGTGCCAGCAGTGAATATACGGGGCAGGGCGGCTACACCTTC
CASSEYTGQGGYTF
>TRBV21-1|few|-|TRBJ2-1
TGTGCCAGCAGCAAAGTTCGAGCGGGGGGGCGCAATGAGCAGTTCTTC
CASSKVRAGGRNEQFF
>TRBV4-3|once|-|TRBJ2-5
TGCGCCAGCAGCCAAGTTGCCGGGTTCTTAGAGACCCAGTACTTC
CASSQVAGFLETQYF
>TRBV7-9|-|-|TRBJ2-3
TGTGCCAGCAGCTCCAGGGCGGCGTTTGGCGCAGATACGCAGTATTTT
CASSSRAAFGADTQYF
>TRBV5-5|few|-|TRBJ1-1
TGTGCCAGCAGCTTGGCGAACACGAACACTGAAGCTTTCTTT
CASSLANTNTEAFF
>TRBV12-3/TRBV12-4|few|TRBD1|TRBJ2-7
TGTGCCAGCAGTTTAAGCTCTTTGGGACAGGGGTACTTC
CASSLSSLGQGYF